Each of the 2 T cell receptor beta chains below was sequenced from the same sample in a study of identical twins. TCRdb ran MiXCR on the 5' RACE reads and lists one entry per CDR3 protein. The table records 310,000 or so distinct CDR3 sequences, roughly 10% of them present only once. These data were also reused for a study on yellow fever vaccine responses in identical twins.

The sample taken for sequencing was CD8+ T cells sorted from blood. These TCRs come from a young woman in good health.

The sample holds a few counts of this clonotype. The chain is built from TRBV10-2 and TRBJ2-7; D gene uncertain. Germline CDR1 and CDR2: WSHSY and SAAADI. This CDR3 region has 10 residues. V lost 4 bases, J lost 9 bases, and 7 bases lay in between. The CDR3 here is CASSAEAQYF. The DNA of the CDR3 is TGCGCCAGCAGTGCCGAGGCGCAGTACTTC.

This clonotype was detected only a few times. The gene calls are TRBV20-1 and TRBJ2-3; TRBD2 might be the D (5 bases). Germline loops: CDR1 DFQATT, CDR2 SNEGSKA (reference sequence). V lost 0 bases and J lost 6, with 22 bases in between. The CDR3 has 17 residues. CDR3 in DNA: TGCAGTGCTAGAGACTCCCTTGGGGTACTAGTCGCGGATACGCAGTATTTT. This codes for CSARDSLGVLVADTQYF.